Below, 13 T cell receptor beta chains from the same sample are listed, as sequenced in a study of T cells in Graves' hyperthyroidism and ophthalmopathy. Authors of the study amplified TCR beta CDR3 regions from RNA transcripts. The HTBI set primed first-round TCR CDR3 RT-PCR. TCRdb processed the multiplex PCR reads anew with MiXCR; each CDR3 protein has one entry. The repertoire consists of a few hundred thousand distinct CDR3 sequences, with under 60% occurring once and the leading ten covering roughly 7.7%. The sample was peripheral blood or thyroid tissue (not recorded which). These receptors were collected from a woman aged 18-29 years with Graves' hyperthyroidism.

This clonotype was observed many times. The chain links TRBV2 to TRBJ2-5; 9 nucleotides agree with TRBD2. The length of the CDR3 is 15 residues. Looked up from germline, CDR1 is SNHLY and CDR2 is FYNNEI. V dropped 4 bases and J dropped 1; count of bases not matched to a gene: 4. In nucleotides, the CDR3 is TGTGCCAGCAGTGGGTTACTAGCGGGCCAAGAGACCCAGTACTTC. Translating gives CASSGLLAGQETQYF.

This clonotype was counted many times. The chain joins TRBV7-9 to TRBJ1-4; the D gene is possibly TRBD1 (5 bases). V shed 1 base and J shed 8 bases, with 11 bases lying between them. Germline V lookup: CDR1 SEHNR, CDR2 FQNEAQ (reference sequence). This CDR3 is built from 14 residues. CDR3 sequence reads: CASSLEVGREKLFF. The CDR3 region has the DNA TGTGCCAGCAGCTTAGAAGTGGGGCGGGAAAAACTGTTTTTT.

The chain employs TRBV7-9 and TRBJ1-6; D unresolved. The V gene lost 5 bases and the J gene lost 7 bases, with 15 bases spanning the gap. CDR3 length: 15 residues. The V gene's germline CDR1 is SEHNR and CDR2 FQNEAQ (reference sequence). This chain's CDR3 is CASSPGRGTNSPLHF. The CDR3 nucleotides are TGTGCCAGCAGCCCGGGCCGGGGTACGAATTCACCCCTCCACTTT.

J is TRBJ2-5 and V is TRBV5-1; D is perhaps TRBD2 (5 bases). Per germline, CDR1 SGHRS and CDR2 YFSETQ. This CDR3 region has 15 residues. The V end lost 4 bases, the J end lost 5 bases, and 18 bases lay between the germline ends. CDR3 residues: CASSPGVGAYETQYF. Written as DNA, the CDR3 is TGCGCCAGCAGCCCCGGGGTAGGAGCATATGAGACCCAGTACTTC.

This clonotype was detected many times. V is TRBV29-1 and J is TRBJ1-5; TRBD1 agrees at 7 bases. V was pared by 7 bases and J by 9 bases, with 9 bases of the junction left unmatched. The length of the CDR3 is 12 residues. Germline lookup yields CDR1 SQVTM and CDR2 ANQGSEA. The CDR3 loop reads CSARQGGMPQHF. The CDR3 DNA reads TGCAGCGCTAGACAGGGAGGTATGCCCCAGCATTTT.

V gene TRBV5-1 combines with J gene TRBJ2-7; D tentatively reads TRBD1 or TRBD2 (6 bases each). V was shortened by 0 bases and J by 6 bases, with 22 bases between the two germline ends. Per the germline V gene, CDR1 is SGHRS and CDR2 is YFSETQ. The CDR3 is 17 residues long. Written as DNA, the CDR3 is TGCGCCAGCAGCTTGGTCTTCGGGGGCGGACCTGCTGCCGAGCAGTACTTC. Amino acid sequence: CASSLVFGGGPAAEQYF.

With regard to this clonotype: Because the CDR3's place on the DNA is in doubt, the DNA is left out and the CDR3 is given as listed by TCRdb. This sequence joins TRBV10-3 and TRBJ2-2. Germline-derived CDR1 and CDR2 are ENHRY and SYGVKD. The CDR3 has 14 residues if both end residues are counted. The CDR3 reads CAICSAHRARELFF.

This clonotype showed up just once. V usage is TRBV7-6 and J usage is TRBJ2-7; possible D gene TRBD1, 5 bases. CDR1 is SGHVS and CDR2 is FNYEAQ in the germline V gene. The CDR3 length is 17 residues. The V gene lost 4 bases and the J gene lost 2 bases, with 21 bases spanning the gap. CDR3 protein: CASSSLGQGQTTYEQYF. The CDR3 DNA sequence: TGTGCCAGCAGCTCACTCGGGCAGGGCCAGACCACCTACGAGCAGTACTTC. Variable domain in full (rest from reference TRBV7-6 and TRBJ2-7): GAGVSQSPRYKVTKRGQDVALRCDPISGHVSLYWYRQALGQGPEFLTYFNYEAQQDKSGLPNDRFSAERPEGSISTLTIQRTEQRDSAMYRCASSSLGQGQTTYEQYFGPGTRLTVT.

The rearrangement uses TRBV7-2 and TRBJ2-1; 13 bases are shared with TRBD2. The V gene end was trimmed by 2 bases and the J gene end by 9 bases; junction bases not matched to a gene: 4. The CDR3 spans 15 residues. Germline V gene data show CDR1 as SGHTA and CDR2 as FQGNSA. CDR3 loop: CASSLQLAGGGEQFF. The CDR3 coding sequence is TGTGCCAGCAGCTTACAACTAGCGGGAGGGGGTGAGCAGTTCTTC.

Of note for this clonotype: The CDR3 end shows no conserved phenylalanine or tryptophan, and so a read error is likely. This chain uses TRBV2 with TRBJ2-1, with a weak D call TRBD1 (6 bases). The CDR3 covers 16 residues. Trimming pared 6 bases from V and 5 bases from J, leaving 20 bases between. The germline CDR1 and CDR2 sequences are SNHLY and FYNNEI. CDR3 amino acids: CASRAQNRAVNNEQFL. As DNA, the CDR3 is TGTGCCAGCAGAGCACAAAACAGGGCGGTGAACAATGAGCAGTTCCTC.

Of note for this clonotype: A read error may be the cause here, since a much bigger clone is one base away. The chain combines TRBV5-6 with TRBJ2-7; D not certain. Trimming pared 0 bases from V and 4 bases from J, leaving 14 bases between. The CDR3 has 15 amino acids. CDR1 is SGHDT and CDR2 is YYEEEE in the germline V gene. DNA for the CDR3: TGTGCCAGCAGCTTGGGGGTCCTGAACGCTTACGAGCAGTACTTC. Encoded protein: CASSLGVLNAYEQYF.

This clonotype has only one observation. One base away lies a much larger clone, so this may be a sequencing read error. The rearrangement joins TRBV4-1 to TRBJ1-6; D uncertain. Germline CDR1 is MGHRA and CDR2 is YSYEKL. Trimming pared 0 bases from V and 0 bases from J, leaving 9 bases between. CDR3 size: 17 residues. Written as DNA, the CDR3 is TGCGCCAGCAGCCAAGAATTGGCCGGCTCCTATAATTCACCCCTCCACTTT. This codes for CASSQELAGSYNSPLHF.

This clonotype was detected ten times or more. V and J are TRBV7-8 and TRBJ1-1; D unclear. Trimming removed 8 bases from V and 3 bases from J, with 10 bases in between. This CDR3 spans 12 amino acids. The germline V gene has CDR1 SGHVS and CDR2 FQNEAQ. DNA of the CDR3: TGTGCCAGCGCAGGCGGCGACACTGAAGCTTTCTTT. It yields the protein CASAGGDTEAFF.